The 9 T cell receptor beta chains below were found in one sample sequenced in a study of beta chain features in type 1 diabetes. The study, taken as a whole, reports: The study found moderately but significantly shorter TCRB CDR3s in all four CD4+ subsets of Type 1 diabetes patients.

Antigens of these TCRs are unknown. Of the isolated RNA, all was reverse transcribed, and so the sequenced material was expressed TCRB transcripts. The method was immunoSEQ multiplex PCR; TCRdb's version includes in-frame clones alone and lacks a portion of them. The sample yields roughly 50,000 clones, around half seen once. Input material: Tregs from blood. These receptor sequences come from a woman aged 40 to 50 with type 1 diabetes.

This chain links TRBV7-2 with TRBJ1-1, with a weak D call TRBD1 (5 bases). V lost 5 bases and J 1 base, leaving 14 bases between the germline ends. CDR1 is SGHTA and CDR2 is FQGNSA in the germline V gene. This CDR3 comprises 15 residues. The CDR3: CASSLHGGGNTEAFF. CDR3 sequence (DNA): TGTGCCAGCAGCCTCCATGGGGGGGGGAACACTGAAGCTTTCTTT.

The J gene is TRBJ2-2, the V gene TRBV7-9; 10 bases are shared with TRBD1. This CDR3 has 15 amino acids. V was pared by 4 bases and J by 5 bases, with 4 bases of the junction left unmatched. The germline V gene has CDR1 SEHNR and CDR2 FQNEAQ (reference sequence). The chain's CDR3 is CASSSGQGSTGELFF. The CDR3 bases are TGTGCCAGCAGCTCGGGACAGGGGTCGACCGGGGAGCTGTTTTTT.

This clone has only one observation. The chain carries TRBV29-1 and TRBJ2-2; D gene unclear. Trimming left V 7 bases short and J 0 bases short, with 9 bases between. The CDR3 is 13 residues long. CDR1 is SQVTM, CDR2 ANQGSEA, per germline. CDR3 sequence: CSAGAANTGELFF. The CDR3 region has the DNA TGCAGCGCCGGAGCCGCGAACACCGGGGAGCTGTTTTTT.

In DNA, the CDR3 is TGCGCCAGCAGCCGGGACAGAAATGAAGAGACCCAGTACTTC. It is translated as CASSRDRNEETQYF. The chain uses TRBV5-1 and TRBJ2-5, with 7 bases aligning to TRBD1. This CDR3 comprises 14 residues. V lost 4 bases to trimming and J lost 3 bases; unmatched junction nucleotides: 6. CDR1 is SGHRS, CDR2 YFSETQ, per germline.

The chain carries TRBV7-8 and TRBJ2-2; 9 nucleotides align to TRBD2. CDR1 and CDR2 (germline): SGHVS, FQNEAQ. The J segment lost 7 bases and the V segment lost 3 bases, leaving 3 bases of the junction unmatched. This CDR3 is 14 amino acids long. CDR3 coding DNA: TGTGCCAGCAGCTTTAGCGGGAGAGTCGGGGAGCTGTTTTTT. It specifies CASSFSGRVGELFF.

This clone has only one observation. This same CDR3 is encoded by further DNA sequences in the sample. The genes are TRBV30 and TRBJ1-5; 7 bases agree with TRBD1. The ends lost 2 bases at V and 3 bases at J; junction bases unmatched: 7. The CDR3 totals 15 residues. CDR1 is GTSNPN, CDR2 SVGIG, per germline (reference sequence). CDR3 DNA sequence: TGTGCCTGGAGTTCCCCGGGACAGTTCAATCAGCCCCAGCATTTT. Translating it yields CAWSSPGQFNQPQHF.

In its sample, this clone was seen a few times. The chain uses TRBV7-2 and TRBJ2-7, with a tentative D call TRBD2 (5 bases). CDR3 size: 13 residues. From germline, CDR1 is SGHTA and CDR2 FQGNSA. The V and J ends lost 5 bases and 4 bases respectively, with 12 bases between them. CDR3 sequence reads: CASSQSGEYEQYF. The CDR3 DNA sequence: TGTGCCAGCAGCCAGAGTGGGGAGTACGAGCAGTACTTC.

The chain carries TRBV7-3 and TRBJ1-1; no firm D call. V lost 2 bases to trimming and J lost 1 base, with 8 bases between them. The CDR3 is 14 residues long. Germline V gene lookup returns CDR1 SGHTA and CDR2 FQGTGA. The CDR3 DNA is TGTGCCAGCAGCTTACGCGGGCGGAACACTGAAGCTTTCTTT. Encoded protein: CASSLRGRNTEAFF.

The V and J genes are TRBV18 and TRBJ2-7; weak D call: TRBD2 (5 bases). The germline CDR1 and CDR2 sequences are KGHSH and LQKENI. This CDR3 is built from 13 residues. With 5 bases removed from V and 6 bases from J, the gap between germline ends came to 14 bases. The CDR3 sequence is CASSAGIDGEQYF. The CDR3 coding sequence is TGTGCCAGCTCAGCGGGTATTGATGGCGAGCAGTACTTC.